This T cell receptor beta chain derives from a study of blood T cell repertoires in COVID-19. The CDR3 length is 16 residues. The V end was cut by 1 base, the J end by 1 base, with 14 bases between. Germline V gives CDR1 SGHRS, CDR2 YFSETQ. Libraries were prepared by immunoSEQ multiplex PCR; TCRdb keeps only in-frame clonotypes and omits some of them. The data show fewer than 250,000 clones, with 90% seen just once and 2% to 3% held by the top ten. This sequence originates from a man aged 30 to 39 with COVID-19, enrolled during active disease. The sample taken for sequencing was peripheral blood. The chain uses TRBV5-1 and TRBJ1-1; a possible D gene is TRBD1 (6 bases). As DNA, the CDR3 is TGCGCCAGCAGCTTGTTGGCAGGGGCATCGAACACTGAAGCTTTCTTT. It encodes CASSLLAGASNTEAFF.